These 12 T cell receptor beta chains were sequenced from one sample in a study of shared T cell receptors in the human thymus. Sequencing used immunoSEQ multiplex PCR; TCRdb keeps in-frame clones, though not all of them. The profile covers about 730,000 clones, with roughly 85% appearing a single time and around 0.0094% taken by the ten largest. The same data also went into a second study, on human thymus T cells.

Specimen: thymocytes. The receptor source for this set is a girl in the first two years of life with a congenital heart defect.

The chain recombines TRBV7-9 with TRBJ1-2; possible D gene TRBD1, 5 bases. Germline V lookup: CDR1 SEHNR, CDR2 FQNEAQ (reference sequence). The CDR3 length is 14 residues. Trimming removed 7 bases at V and 0 bases at J, with 12 bases between. CDR3 DNA sequence: TGTGCCAGCACGTCTGGGGACTCTAACTATGGCTACACCTTC. It encodes CASTSGDSNYGYTF.

This chain joins TRBV29-1 and TRBJ1-2, with TRBD1 matching 9 bases. V was clipped by 6 bases and J by 7 bases; unmatched bases: 3. From germline, CDR1 is SQVTM and CDR2 ANQGSEA. CDR3 size: 11 residues. This CDR3 is CSVPDRGGYTF. As DNA, the CDR3 is TGCAGCGTCCCGGACAGGGGTGGCTACACCTTC.

In its sample, this clone was seen once. The J gene is TRBJ2-3, the V gene TRBV6-1; perhaps TRBD2 as D (5 bases). V dropped 2 bases and J dropped 2 bases, with 11 bases sitting between them. The CDR3 is made up of 15 amino acids. Germline lookup yields CDR1 MNHNS and CDR2 SASEGT. The CDR3: CASSENQRITDTQYF. CDR3 coding DNA: TGTGCCAGCAGTGAAAATCAGCGGATCACAGATACGCAGTATTTT.

The rearrangement links TRBV5-1 to TRBJ2-2, with 8 bases identical to TRBD2. The CDR3 contains 16 residues. Germline CDR1 and CDR2: SGHRS and YFSETQ. The junction had 7 bases not matched to a gene; V was cut back by 2 bases and J by 4 bases. The CDR3 region is CASSLGAGGLTGELFF. CDR3 DNA: TGCGCCAGCAGCTTAGGCGCGGGGGGCCTCACCGGGGAGCTGTTTTTT.

In DNA form, the CDR3 reads TGTGCCAGCAGCCCCAGGGAGGGGTTCTCTGGAAACACCATATATTTT. Residues: CASSPREGFSGNTIYF. The chain employs TRBV5-5 and TRBJ1-3; possible D gene TRBD1, 5 bases. The CDR3 is 16 amino acids. The V gene's germline CDR1 is SGHKS and CDR2 YYEKEE (reference sequence). Trimming pared 4 bases from V and 0 bases from J, leaving 14 bases between.

V and J are TRBV6-5 and TRBJ1-6; possible D gene TRBD1, 6 bases. CDR1 MNHEY and CDR2 SVGAGI come from the germline V gene. Trimming stripped 6 bases from V and 8 bases from J, with 8 bases between. The CDR3 contains 12 residues. CDR3 DNA: TGTGCCAGCAGACACAGGGATTCACCCCTCCACTTT. Amino acids: CASRHRDSPLHF.

V usage is TRBV29-1 and J usage is TRBJ2-1, with D perhaps matching TRBD1 (5 bases). Trimming left V 3 bases short and J 6 bases short, with 15 bases between. The germline V gene has CDR1 SQVTM and CDR2 ANQGSEA. The CDR3 covers 14 residues. CDR3 DNA: TGCAGCGTTGACTTCCAGGGTTGGGGCAATGAGCAGTTCTTC. Its protein product is CSVDFQGWGNEQFF.

This clone showed up just once. The chain is built from TRBV28 and TRBJ2-5, with 7 nucleotides matching TRBD1. The J call may be incorrect, as the DNA end agrees better with TRBJ2-7. CDR1 MDHEN and CDR2 SYDVKM come from the germline V gene. This CDR3 has 12 residues. In DNA form, the CDR3 reads TGTGCCAGCAGTCCTACAGGGGACGAGCAGTACTTC. This sequence encodes CASSPTGDEQYF.

V is TRBV4-1 and J is TRBJ1-2; possibly TRBD1 for D (6 bases). Germline V gives CDR1 MGHRA, CDR2 YSYEKL. This CDR3 comprises 19 residues. V lost 0 bases and J 0 bases, leaving 20 bases between the germline ends. DNA of the CDR3: TGCGCCAGCAGCCAAGAGGGGCCTTACAGGGAAGAGGCTAACTATGGCTACACCTTC. It specifies CASSQEGPYREEANYGYTF.

This chain joins TRBV4-1 and TRBJ2-7, with D possibly matching TRBD2 (7 bases). CDR1 and CDR2 (germline): MGHRA, YSYEKL. V was cut by 1 base and J by 2 bases, with 12 bases left in between. The CDR3 is made up of 15 amino acids. The CDR3 bases are TGCGCCAGCAGCCAAGTTCGGGGGGCGACCTACGAGCAGTACTTC. The encoded protein is CASSQVRGATYEQYF.

The chain uses TRBV5-1 and TRBJ2-2, with TRBD1 identical over 8 bases. Germline CDR1 SGHRS, CDR2 YFSETQ. This CDR3 is built from 16 residues. V shed 4 bases and J 3 bases; nucleotides not matched to a gene: 8. CDR3 nucleotides: TGCGCCAGCAGCCAGCCGGACAGGGACCACACCGGGGAGCTGTTTTTT. This encodes CASSQPDRDHTGELFF.

The chain recombines TRBV6-1 with TRBJ2-7; D not resolved. The CDR3 consists of 14 residues. Trimming shortened V by 1 base and J by 0 bases, and 7 bases separated the two germline ends. Germline CDR1 is MNHNS and CDR2 is SASEGT. DNA for the CDR3: TGTGCCAGCAGTGAAGGTGCGGCCTCCTACGAGCAGTACTTC. Encoded protein: CASSEGAASYEQYF.